This T cell receptor (beta chain) is from a study of OX40 agonist ivuxolimab in advanced cancers. Study details: It was ivuxolimab, an agonistic anti-OX40 (CD134) antibody, that patients were treated with. General study results and limits: Some nonresponders also had low normalized T-cell clonal expansion.

Comment on this clone: What it binds is unknown.

The data were produced by immunoSEQ multiplex PCR, yet TCRdb's version contains in-frame clones alone and is incomplete. The data contain 45,000 to 50,000 clones, around 90% of them singletons. Germline lookup yields CDR1 ENHRY and CDR2 SYGVKD. V was trimmed by 7 bases and J by 5 bases, leaving 17 bases between them. The CDR3 loop spans 14 amino acids. The specimen was CD4+ or CD8+ T cells sorted from blood, collected in a trial of the OX40 agonist ivuxolimab. The receptor comes from an adult with an advanced solid tumor such as melanoma, head and neck, liver or kidney cancer. This sequence joins TRBV10-3 and TRBJ1-2; no firm D call. CDR3 sequence: CAITGSVRPYGYTF. As DNA, the CDR3 is TGTGCCATCACCGGCTCGGTACGGCCGTATGGCTACACCTTC.